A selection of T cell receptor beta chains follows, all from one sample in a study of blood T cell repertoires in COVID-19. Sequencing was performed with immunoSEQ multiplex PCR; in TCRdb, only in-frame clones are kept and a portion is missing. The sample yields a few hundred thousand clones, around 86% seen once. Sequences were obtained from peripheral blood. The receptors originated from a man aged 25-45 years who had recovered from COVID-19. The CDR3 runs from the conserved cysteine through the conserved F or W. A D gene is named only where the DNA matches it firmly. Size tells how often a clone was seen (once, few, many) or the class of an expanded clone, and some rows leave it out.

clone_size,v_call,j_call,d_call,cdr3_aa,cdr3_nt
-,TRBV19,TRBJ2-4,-,CASSKGIIGIQYF,TGTGCCAGTAGTAAGGGGATCATTGGGATTCAGTACTTC
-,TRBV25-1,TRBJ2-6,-,CASSERTHVSSGANVLTF,TGTGCCAGCAGTGAACGTACGCATGTTAGCTCTGGGGCCAACGTCCTGACTTTC
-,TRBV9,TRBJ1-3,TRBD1,CASSPRTGTGGARSGNTIYF,TGTGCCAGCAGCCCAAGAACCGGGACAGGGGGCGCGAGATCTGGAAACACCATATATTTT
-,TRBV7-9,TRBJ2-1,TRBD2,CASSLGGPSGGPYNEQFF,TGTGCCAGCAGCTTAGGGGGTCCTAGCGGGGGACCTTACAATGAGCAGTTCTTC
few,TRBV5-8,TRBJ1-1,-,CASPGTAGEAFF,TGTGCCAGCCCAGGTACTGCAGGGGAAGCTTTCTTT
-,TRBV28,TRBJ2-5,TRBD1,CASRDRGGQETQYF,TGTGCCAGCCGGGACAGGGGCGGGCAAGAGACCCAGTACTTC
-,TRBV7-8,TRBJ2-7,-,CASSLDRGWAYEQYF,TGTGCCAGCAGCTTAGATCGGGGGTGGGCGTACGAGCAGTACTTC
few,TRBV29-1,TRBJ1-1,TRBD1,CSVGTGNTEAFF,TGCAGCGTTGGGACAGGGAACACTGAAGCTTTCTTT
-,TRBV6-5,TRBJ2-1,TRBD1,CASRTPGTGSRWFF,TGTGCCAGCAGGACGCCCGGGACAGGGAGCCGTTGGTTCTTC
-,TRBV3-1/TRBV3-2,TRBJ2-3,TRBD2,CASSQASSGADTQYF,TGTGCCAGCAGCCAAGCGTCTAGCGGGGCAGATACGCAGTATTTT
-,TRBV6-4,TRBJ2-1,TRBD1,CASSEQGASSYNEQFF,TGTGCCAGCAGTGAGCAGGGGGCCAGCTCCTACAATGAGCAGTTCTTC
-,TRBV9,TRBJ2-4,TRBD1,CASSVSFGQGANIQYF,TGTGCCAGCAGCGTATCGTTCGGACAGGGGGCGAACATTCAGTACTTC
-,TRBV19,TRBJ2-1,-,CASSQGGSSYNEQFF,TGTGCCAGTAGTCAAGGAGGGAGCTCCTACAATGAGCAGTTCTTC
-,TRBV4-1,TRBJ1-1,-,CASSLARGARTEAFF,TGCGCCAGCAGCCTAGCCCGGGGGGCGCGTACTGAAGCTTTCTTT
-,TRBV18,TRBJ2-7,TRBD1,CASSPVGQGLYEQYF,TGTGCCAGCTCACCAGTAGGACAGGGACTCTACGAGCAGTACTTC
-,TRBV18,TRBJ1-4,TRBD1,CASSAIQGVNEKLFF,TGTGCCAGCTCAGCAATCCAGGGGGTAAATGAAAAACTGTTTTTT
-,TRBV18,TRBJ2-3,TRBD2,CASSPIAGSTDTQYF,TGTGCCAGCTCACCTATAGCGGGGAGCACAGATACGCAGTATTTT
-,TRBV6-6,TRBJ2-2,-,CASSYTGSTGELFF,TGTGCCAGCAGTTACACGGGAAGCACCGGGGAGCTGTTTTTT
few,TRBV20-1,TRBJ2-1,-,CSAAPGNEQFF,TGCAGTGCCGCCCCAGGGAATGAGCAGTTCTTC
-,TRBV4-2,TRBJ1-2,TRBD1,CASSQDPDRAGGYTF,TGTGCCAGCAGCCAAGATCCGGACAGGGCGGGGGGCTACACCTTC
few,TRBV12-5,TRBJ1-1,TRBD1,CASEPGQGRYTEAFF,TGTGCTAGTGAGCCGGGACAGGGTCGTTACACTGAAGCTTTCTTT
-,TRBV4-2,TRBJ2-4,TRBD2,CASSQESASSGGFAKNIQYF,TGTGCCAGCAGCCAAGAATCGGCGTCGAGCGGGGGGTTCGCCAAAAACATTCAGTACTTC
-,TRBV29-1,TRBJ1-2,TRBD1,CSVGQGIGGYTF,TGCAGCGTGGGACAGGGAATAGGTGGCTACACCTTC
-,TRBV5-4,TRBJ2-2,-,CASSPSGWGGPGELFF,TGTGCCAGCAGCCCCTCCGGGTGGGGAGGCCCCGGGGAGCTGTTTTTT
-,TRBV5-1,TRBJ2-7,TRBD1,CASSWGTETDYEQYF,TGCGCCAGCAGCTGGGGGACAGAAACAGACTACGAGCAGTACTTC
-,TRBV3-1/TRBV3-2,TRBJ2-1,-,CASSRGHLYNEQFF,TGTGCCAGCAGCCGGGGACACCTTTACAATGAGCAGTTCTTC
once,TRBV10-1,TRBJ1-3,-,CASSPRVGSGNTIYF,TGCGCCAGCAGTCCGCGGGTCGGCTCTGGAAACACCATATATTTT
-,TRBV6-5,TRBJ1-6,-,CASRILDRYNSPLHF,TGTGCCAGCAGGATCCTTGACAGATATAATTCACCCCTCCACTTT